There are a few counts of the clone carrying this T cell receptor beta chain. The data originate from a study of blood T cell repertoires in COVID-19. V lost 0 bases and J lost 3, with 9 bases in between. Looked up from germline, CDR1 is GTSNPN and CDR2 is SVGIG (reference sequence). The CDR3 extends over 14 amino acids. Original processing methods: The authors estimated nucleated cell counts from reference gene primer amplification. The repertoire was sequenced with immunoSEQ multiplex PCR; TCRdb's copy has only in-frame clones and lacks some. V and J calls and clone size are given by that table; D and trimming were obtained from the DNA. The sample lists 110,000 or so clones, roughly 84% seen once, with about 8.1% in the top ten.

Sequencing used peripheral blood. V gene TRBV30 combines with J gene TRBJ2-1, with no clear D. The origin of this receptor is a woman in her 40s with acute or convalescent COVID-19. CDR3 nucleotide sequence: TGTGCCTGGAGTGTCTCGGGTTTCTACAATGAGCAGTTCTTC. This gives the protein CAWSVSGFYNEQFF.